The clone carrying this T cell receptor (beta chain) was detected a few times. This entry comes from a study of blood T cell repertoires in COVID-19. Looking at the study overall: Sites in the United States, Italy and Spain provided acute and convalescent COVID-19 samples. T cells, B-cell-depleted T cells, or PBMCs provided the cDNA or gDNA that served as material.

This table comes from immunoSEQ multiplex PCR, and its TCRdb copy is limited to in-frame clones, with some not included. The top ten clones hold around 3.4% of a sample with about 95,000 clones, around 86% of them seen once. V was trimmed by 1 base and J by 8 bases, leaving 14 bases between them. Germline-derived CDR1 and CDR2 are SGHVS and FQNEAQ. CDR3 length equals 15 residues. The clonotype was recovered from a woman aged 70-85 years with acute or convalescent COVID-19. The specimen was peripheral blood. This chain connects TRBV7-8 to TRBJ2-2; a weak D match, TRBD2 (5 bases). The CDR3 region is CASSLGRLASGELFF. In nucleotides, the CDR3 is TGTGCCAGCAGCTTAGGCCGGCTAGCCAGTGGGGAGCTGTTTTTT.